This section outlines one TCR beta chain sequence together with its context. Its antigen is not known. The TCR library protocol attached unique molecular identifiers to the individual cDNA molecules. TCRdb recomputed calls from the 5' RACE reads with MiXCR, one row per CDR3 protein. The sample records tens of thousands of distinct CDR3 sequences, about 5% being singletons. The sample comes from a study of early T cells in non-severe SARS-CoV-2 infection. Study at large: Chains were not paired, and sequencing was done on bulk RNA from unsorted whole blood. General study results and limits: VDJdb-based annotation leaned toward anti-spike CD8 responses and missed private and CD4 specificities.

V was clipped by 6 bases and J by 3 bases, with 5 bases between them. The length of the CDR3 is 10 residues. Germline CDR1 is SQVTM and CDR2 is ANQGSEA. Sequenced sample: whole blood. The gene calls are TRBV29-1 and TRBJ2-5; D is unresolved. This clonotype was obtained from an adult who was a healthcare worker with PCR-confirmed SARS-CoV-2 infection or an uninfected control (not recorded which). The CDR3 is CSVQEETQYF. The CDR3 nucleotides read TGCAGCGTACAAGAAGAGACCCAGTACTTC.